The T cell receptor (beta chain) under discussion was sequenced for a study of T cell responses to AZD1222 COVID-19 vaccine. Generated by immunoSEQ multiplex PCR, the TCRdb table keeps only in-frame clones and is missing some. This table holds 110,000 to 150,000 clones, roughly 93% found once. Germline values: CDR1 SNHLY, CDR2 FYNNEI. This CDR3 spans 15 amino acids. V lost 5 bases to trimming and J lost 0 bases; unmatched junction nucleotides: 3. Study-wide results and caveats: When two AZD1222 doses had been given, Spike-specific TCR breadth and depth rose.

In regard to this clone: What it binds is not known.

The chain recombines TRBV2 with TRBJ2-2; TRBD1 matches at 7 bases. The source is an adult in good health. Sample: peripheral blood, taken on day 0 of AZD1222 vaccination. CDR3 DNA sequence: TGTGCCAGCAGTTTTGGGACAGCGAACACCGGGGAGCTGTTTTTT. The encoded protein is CASSFGTANTGELFF.